This is a list of T cell receptor beta chains from one sample in a study of PD-1 blockade in classical Hodgkin lymphoma. Some clones are missing from TCRdb's copy, which holds only in-frame ones; the method was immunoSEQ multiplex PCR. The table has some 40,000 clones, about 70% seen once. The material sequenced was peripheral blood mononuclear cells (PBMCs), taken before the second cycle of nivolumab. Source of these receptors: a human donor with classical Hodgkin lymphoma. CDR3s include the opening cysteine and the closing phenylalanine or tryptophan. The D gene is left open where the match is weak. Rows give clone size only sometimes, using once, few, many, or a class for an expanded clone.

v_gene: TRBV4-2
abundance: .
d_gene: .
j_gene: TRBJ2-7
CDR3nt: TGTGCCAGCAGCCAAGATTTAGCTGCGGGCGAGCAGTACTTC
CDR3aa: CASSQDLAAGEQYF

v_gene: TRBV9
abundance: .
d_gene: .
j_gene: TRBJ2-7
CDR3nt: TGTGCCAGCAGCGTAGGCGCGGGCGCAGCCCCAAGAAACTACGAGCAGTACTTC
CDR3aa: CASSVGAGAAPRNYEQYF

v_gene: TRBV11-3
abundance: once
d_gene: .
j_gene: TRBJ2-3
CDR3nt: TGTGCCAGCAGCTTAGGACCGGAGAAAGATACGCAGTATTTT
CDR3aa: CASSLGPEKDTQYF

v_gene: TRBV23-1
abundance: .
d_gene: .
j_gene: TRBJ2-7
CDR3nt: TGCGCCAGCAGTCAATGGTTCACTAGCCTTAACTACGAGCAGTACTTC
CDR3aa: CASSQWFTSLNYEQYF

v_gene: TRBV4-3
abundance: .
d_gene: .
j_gene: TRBJ2-6
CDR3nt: TGCGCCAGCAGTATAACCGGGGCGAGGTCTCCTGGGGCCAACGTCCTGACTTTC
CDR3aa: CASSITGARSPGANVLTF

v_gene: TRBV7-2
abundance: .
d_gene: .
j_gene: TRBJ2-1
CDR3nt: TGTGCCAGCAGCACGGCAGGGTACAATGAGCAGTTCTTC
CDR3aa: CASSTAGYNEQFF

v_gene: TRBV2
abundance: .
d_gene: TRBD1
j_gene: TRBJ1-4
CDR3nt: TGTGCCAGCAGTGAATTTGGGACAGGGGATGAAAAACTGTTTTTT
CDR3aa: CASSEFGTGDEKLFF

v_gene: TRBV19
abundance: .
d_gene: .
j_gene: TRBJ2-2
CDR3nt: TGTGCCAGTAGTATTGAGGGGGTGGACACCGGGGAGCTGTTTTTT
CDR3aa: CASSIEGVDTGELFF

v_gene: TRBV2
abundance: .
d_gene: .
j_gene: TRBJ1-1
CDR3nt: TGTGCCACCCGGACTCTGAACACTGAAGCTTTCTTT
CDR3aa: CATRTLNTEAFF

v_gene: TRBV7-2
abundance: .
d_gene: TRBD2
j_gene: TRBJ2-1
CDR3nt: TGTGCCAGCAGCCCCCGACTAGCGGGAGCCAGATACAATGAGCAGTTCTTC
CDR3aa: CASSPRLAGARYNEQFF

v_gene: TRBV30
abundance: few
d_gene: TRBD1
j_gene: TRBJ1-2
CDR3nt: TGTGCCTGGACCAGGACAGGGAGTGGCTACACCTTC
CDR3aa: CAWTRTGSGYTF

v_gene: TRBV5-5
abundance: .
d_gene: .
j_gene: TRBJ2-3
CDR3nt: TGTGCCAGCAGCGAGAACCCAAATACGCAGTATTTT
CDR3aa: CASSENPNTQYF

v_gene: TRBV18
abundance: .
d_gene: TRBD1
j_gene: TRBJ2-7
CDR3nt: TGTGCCAGCTCACCACGAGGACAGGGGGCCTCCTACGAGCAGTACTTC
CDR3aa: CASSPRGQGASYEQYF

v_gene: TRBV29-1
abundance: .
d_gene: TRBD2
j_gene: TRBJ2-1
CDR3nt: TGCAGCGTTGAGGGCTATGGGGGGGAAGCGTACAAGGGCTCCTACAATGAGCAGTTCTTC
CDR3aa: CSVEGYGGEAYKGSYNEQFF

v_gene: TRBV11-3
abundance: .
d_gene: TRBD1
j_gene: TRBJ1-4
CDR3nt: TGTGCCAGCAGCCAAGGGACAGGGAATGAAAAACTGTTTTTT
CDR3aa: CASSQGTGNEKLFF

v_gene: TRBV2
abundance: .
d_gene: .
j_gene: TRBJ2-1
CDR3nt: TGTGCCAGCTCAGGGTACAATGAGCAGTTCTTC
CDR3aa: CASSGYNEQFF

v_gene: TRBV5-4
abundance: .
d_gene: .
j_gene: TRBJ2-3
CDR3nt: TGTGCCAGCTCACGGACGGGGAGCACAGATACGCAGTATTTT
CDR3aa: CASSRTGSTDTQYF

v_gene: TRBV7-9
abundance: .
d_gene: .
j_gene: TRBJ2-3
CDR3nt: TGTGCCAGCAGCTTAGGCTGGGCTCGCACAGATACGCAGTATTTT
CDR3aa: CASSLGWARTDTQYF

v_gene: TRBV5-5
abundance: large
d_gene: TRBD1
j_gene: TRBJ1-2
CDR3nt: TGTGCCAGCAGCCCGGACAGGGATGGCTACACCTTC
CDR3aa: CASSPDRDGYTF

v_gene: TRBV10-3
abundance: few
d_gene: TRBD1
j_gene: TRBJ1-2
CDR3nt: TGTGCCACACTTTCGACAGGGTTTAACTATGGCTACACCTTC
CDR3aa: CATLSTGFNYGYTF

v_gene: TRBV4-2
abundance: .
d_gene: TRBD1
j_gene: TRBJ1-5
CDR3nt: TGTGCCAGCAGCCAAGCGGACAGGGTTAGCAATCAGCCCCAGCATTTT
CDR3aa: CASSQADRVSNQPQHF

v_gene: TRBV27
abundance: once
d_gene: TRBD1
j_gene: TRBJ1-2
CDR3nt: TGTGCCAGCAGTTGGGACAGGGCCTTCGGCTACACCTTC
CDR3aa: CASSWDRAFGYTF

v_gene: TRBV21-1
abundance: .
d_gene: .
j_gene: TRBJ1-5
CDR3nt: TGTGCCAGCAGCAGCACTCAGCCCCAGCATTTT
CDR3aa: CASSSTQPQHF

v_gene: TRBV5-4
abundance: .
d_gene: TRBD2
j_gene: TRBJ2-5
CDR3nt: TGTGCCAGCAGCTTGGGTGCGGGGGGGTCCGAGACCCAGTACTTC
CDR3aa: CASSLGAGGSETQYF

v_gene: TRBV12-5
abundance: .
d_gene: .
j_gene: TRBJ2-6
CDR3nt: TGTGCTAGTGGTTTGACCCAACGCCCCGTTAAGTTTCGACAGACCCCTGGGGCCAACGTCCTGACTTTC
CDR3aa: CASGLTQRPVKFRQTPGANVLTF

v_gene: TRBV29-1
abundance: .
d_gene: TRBD1
j_gene: TRBJ2-3
CDR3nt: TGCAGCGTTGTTGGACAGGCCGATACGCAGTATTTT
CDR3aa: CSVVGQADTQYF

v_gene: TRBV2
abundance: .
d_gene: TRBD1
j_gene: TRBJ1-6
CDR3nt: TGTGCCAAGAGGACAGGGACCGATAATTCACCCCTCCACTTT
CDR3aa: CAKRTGTDNSPLHF

v_gene: TRBV10-3
abundance: once
d_gene: TRBD1
j_gene: TRBJ1-1
CDR3nt: TGTGCCATCAGCGCCACAGGGGATGGCACTGAAGCTTTCTTT
CDR3aa: CAISATGDGTEAFF

v_gene: TRBV5-8
abundance: .
d_gene: .
j_gene: TRBJ1-1
CDR3nt: TGTGCCAGCAGACGGTACAGCGGGGCAATGCAGAACACTGAAGCTTTCTTT
CDR3aa: CASRRYSGAMQNTEAFF

v_gene: TRBV10-3
abundance: .
d_gene: .
j_gene: TRBJ1-1
CDR3nt: TGTGCCATCAGAACGAGACAGAGTTACACTGAAGCTTTCTTT
CDR3aa: CAIRTRQSYTEAFF

v_gene: TRBV2
abundance: once
d_gene: TRBD1
j_gene: TRBJ2-2
CDR3nt: TGTGCCAGCATAGGGCAGGGGGTCGCCGGGGAGCTGTTTTTT
CDR3aa: CASIGQGVAGELFF

v_gene: TRBV19
abundance: once
d_gene: TRBD2
j_gene: TRBJ2-3
CDR3nt: TGTGCCACCTCGATGGGACTAGGCACAGATACGCAGTATTTT
CDR3aa: CATSMGLGTDTQYF

v_gene: TRBV11-2
abundance: .
d_gene: TRBD2
j_gene: TRBJ2-3
CDR3nt: TGTGCCAGCAGCTTCCGGCTAGCGGGGAGTCTGGATACGCAGTATTTT
CDR3aa: CASSFRLAGSLDTQYF

v_gene: TRBV2
abundance: once
d_gene: .
j_gene: TRBJ2-2
CDR3nt: TGTGCCAGCAGTGTTCAGCTCTCGGTCACCGGGGAGCTGTTTTTT
CDR3aa: CASSVQLSVTGELFF

v_gene: TRBV6-6
abundance: .
d_gene: .
j_gene: TRBJ1-2
CDR3nt: TGTGCCAGCAGAAACCGGGGCCTACGTGGCTACACCTTC
CDR3aa: CASRNRGLRGYTF

v_gene: TRBV7-7
abundance: .
d_gene: TRBD2
j_gene: TRBJ2-1
CDR3nt: TGTGCCAGCAGCCAGGGACTAGTTTCAATTGGGTATGAGCAGTTCTTC
CDR3aa: CASSQGLVSIGYEQFF

v_gene: TRBV9
abundance: .
d_gene: .
j_gene: TRBJ1-2
CDR3nt: TGTGCCAGCAGCCCCCACAGTACAACCTCATATGGCTACACCTTC
CDR3aa: CASSPHSTTSYGYTF

v_gene: TRBV18
abundance: .
d_gene: .
j_gene: TRBJ2-1
CDR3nt: TGTGCCAGCTCCGGGACCACAAGCTCCTACAATGAGCAGTTCTTC
CDR3aa: CASSGTTSSYNEQFF

v_gene: TRBV6-5
abundance: .
d_gene: .
j_gene: TRBJ1-6
CDR3nt: TGTGCCAGCAGTTACTCGGCAGGGCGTTCACCCCTCCACTTT
CDR3aa: CASSYSAGRSPLHF

v_gene: TRBV19
abundance: .
d_gene: .
j_gene: TRBJ2-3
CDR3nt: TGTGCCAGTACTCGTTCGGGGGTACTCACAGATACGCAGTATTTT
CDR3aa: CASTRSGVLTDTQYF

v_gene: TRBV30
abundance: .
d_gene: TRBD1
j_gene: TRBJ2-2
CDR3nt: TGTGCCTGGAGTCCCGGGACAGGGTACACCGGGGAGCTGTTTTTT
CDR3aa: CAWSPGTGYTGELFF

v_gene: TRBV18
abundance: once
d_gene: .
j_gene: TRBJ1-4
CDR3nt: TGTGCCAGCTCACCAGGCTGGGGGGATAATGAAAAACTGTTTTTT
CDR3aa: CASSPGWGDNEKLFF

v_gene: TRBV5-4
abundance: few
d_gene: .
j_gene: TRBJ1-1
CDR3nt: TGTGCCAGCAGCGTGGAGGGAAGGATGAACACTGAAGCTTTCTTT
CDR3aa: CASSVEGRMNTEAFF

v_gene: TRBV29-1
abundance: .
d_gene: .
j_gene: TRBJ1-1
CDR3nt: TGCAGCGGCCAGGTTCGGAATGAAGCTTTCTTT
CDR3aa: CSGQVRNEAFF

v_gene: TRBV9
abundance: .
d_gene: TRBD1
j_gene: TRBJ2-5
CDR3nt: TGTGCCAGCAGCCTAGGGACAGCTAACCAAGAGACCCAGTACTTC
CDR3aa: CASSLGTANQETQYF

v_gene: TRBV7-2
abundance: .
d_gene: TRBD2
j_gene: TRBJ2-3
CDR3nt: TGTGCCAGCAGGCGGGAGAGCACAGATACGCAGTATTTT
CDR3aa: CASRRESTDTQYF

v_gene: TRBV7-6
abundance: .
d_gene: TRBD2
j_gene: TRBJ2-1
CDR3nt: TGTGCCAGCAGCACGGGACTAGTGCGAAATGAGCAGTTCTTC
CDR3aa: CASSTGLVRNEQFF

v_gene: TRBV5-1
abundance: few
d_gene: .
j_gene: TRBJ2-3
CDR3nt: TGCGCCAGCAGCTTGTCTAGCACAGATACGCAGTATTTT
CDR3aa: CASSLSSTDTQYF

v_gene: TRBV7-2
abundance: .
d_gene: .
j_gene: TRBJ1-6
CDR3nt: TGTGCCAGCAGCCCCGCAGGGATCTCACCCCTCCACTTT
CDR3aa: CASSPAGISPLHF

v_gene: TRBV6-5
abundance: .
d_gene: TRBD1
j_gene: TRBJ2-7
CDR3nt: TGTGCCAGCAGTTACATGGGACAGGGGGCGAGGTACGAGCAGTACTTC
CDR3aa: CASSYMGQGARYEQYF

v_gene: TRBV7-7
abundance: .
d_gene: TRBD2
j_gene: TRBJ2-1
CDR3nt: TGTGCCAGCAGCTCCGGGACTAGCGGGAACAATGAGCAGTTCTTC
CDR3aa: CASSSGTSGNNEQFF

v_gene: TRBV29-1
abundance: once
d_gene: TRBD1
j_gene: TRBJ2-7
CDR3nt: TGCAGCGTTGCTTACAATCCCAGCCGGGACAGGGGAATTTTC
CDR3aa: CSVAYNPSRDRGIF